This paragraph reports one TCR beta chain. The antigen is not known. Assay used: immunoSEQ multiplex PCR; TCRdb lists only in-frame clones, some missing. The top ten clones hold roughly 7.7% of a sample with approximately 200,000 clones, around 88% of them seen once. The sample comes from a study of T cell responses to AZD1222 COVID-19 vaccine. Study-level information: Second-dose recipients at about 4 or about 12 weeks were treated as one pooled group. The study's findings and limits: Recipients of AZD1222 seropositive at baseline numbered only 6 or 7. In a largely white British group with more females than males, clonal diversity was possibly underestimated.

J was trimmed by 3 bases and V by 4 bases; bases with no gene match: 6. This CDR3 spans 14 amino acids. The germline gives CDR1 SGHRS, CDR2 YFSETQ. The specimen comprised peripheral blood, sampled on day 0 of AZD1222 vaccination. This TCR was sampled from an adult in good health. The V gene is TRBV5-1, the J gene TRBJ2-7; 8 bases agree with TRBD1. CDR3 protein: CASSPGQGRYEQYF. The CDR3 DNA is TGCGCCAGCAGCCCAGGACAGGGCCGCTACGAGCAGTACTTC.